Listed below are T cell receptor beta chains from one sample, sequenced in a study of circulating and synovial CD4+ cells in juvenile arthritis. Some clones are missing from TCRdb's copy, which holds only in-frame ones; the method was immunoSEQ multiplex PCR. The sample includes tens of thousands of clones, 90% to 95% of them seen just once. What was sequenced was CD4+ T cells from blood. The receptors originated from a human donor with juvenile idiopathic arthritis. CDR3s include the opening cysteine and the closing phenylalanine or tryptophan. A D gene is named only where the DNA matches it firmly. For some rows the clone size is stated as once, few or many, or as a class when expanded; others skip it.

NA	TRBV7-6	TRBJ1-5	TRBD1	TGTGCCAGCAGCCCAGGGACAGGAGAGGGTCAGCCCCAGCATTTT	CASSPGTGEGQPQHF
NA	TRBV7-2	TRBJ1-1	TRBD1	TGTGCCAGCAGCAAGAAACCCGGGACAGTGAACACTGAAGCTTTCTTT	CASSKKPGTVNTEAFF
NA	TRBV7-9	TRBJ2-7	NA	NA	CASSFGAGSHEQYF
NA	TRBV7-2	TRBJ2-4	TRBD2	TGTGCCAGCGGGCGAACTAGCGGGGGGGCCTTAAACATTCAGTACTTC	CASGRTSGGALNIQYF
NA	TRBV29-1	TRBJ1-1	TRBD1	TGCAGCGCAGACAGGGGGCGCGGAGCTTTCTTT	CSADRGRGAFF
NA	TRBV7-2	TRBJ2-7	NA	TGTGCCAGCAGCTTAGTAGCCACCTTTGATTCCTACGAGCAGTACTTC	CASSLVATFDSYEQYF
NA	TRBV2	TRBJ2-7	TRBD1	TGTGCCAGCAGGAAGAGAACCGGGACAGGGTCCTACGAGCAGTACTTC	CASRKRTGTGSYEQYF
NA	TRBV9	TRBJ2-7	TRBD2	TGTGCCAGCAGCGTAGGGCCAGCGGGGGGAGGCTACGAGCAGTACTTC	CASSVGPAGGGYEQYF
NA	TRBV19	TRBJ1-6	TRBD1	TGTGCCAGTAGTCTTCGACAGGGGACAGGCTCACCCCTCCACTTT	CASSLRQGTGSPLHF
NA	TRBV6-5	TRBJ1-2	NA	TGTGCCAGCAGCCCCCGACAGGACCCGAGATATGGCTACACCTTC	CASSPRQDPRYGYTF
once	TRBV11-2	TRBJ1-2	NA	TGTGCCAGCAGCCCGGACAGTTACTATGGCTACACCTTC	CASSPDSYYGYTF
NA	TRBV4-1	TRBJ2-3	NA	TGCGCCAGCAGCCGCCTGGGAGGACGGGGGGCCTGGGGACGCACAGATACGCAGTATTTT	CASSRLGGRGAWGRTDTQYF
NA	TRBV9	TRBJ2-1	TRBD2	TGTGCCAGCACCGAGCGTCCTAGCGGCTACAATGAGCAGTTCTTC	CASTERPSGYNEQFF
NA	TRBV27	TRBJ2-5	NA	TGTGCCAGCAGTTTACGTTCGGGGGACCCAGAGACCCAGTACTTC	CASSLRSGDPETQYF
once	TRBV9	TRBJ1-4	TRBD1	TGTGCCAGCAGCGTGTCCGGGACAGGGCCCGAAAAACTGTTTTTT	CASSVSGTGPEKLFF
few	TRBV10-3	TRBJ2-7	TRBD2	TGTGCCATCAGTGCTGGACTAGCGGGGGGGCTCTACGAGCAGTACTTC	CAISAGLAGGLYEQYF
NA	TRBV29-1	TRBJ2-3	TRBD2	TGCAGCGTTGCTCACTGGGAGGGGAGCGCCGCAGATACGCAGTATTTT	CSVAHWEGSAADTQYF
NA	TRBV15	TRBJ1-2	NA	TGTGCCACCAGCGGGTGGACAACGGGCAACTATGGCTACACCTTC	CATSGWTTGNYGYTF
NA	TRBV5-6	TRBJ1-4	NA	TGTGCCAGCTCCCCCCCGCGGGCGGGTCCTGAAAAACTGTTTTTT	CASSPPRAGPEKLFF
NA	TRBV6-4	TRBJ1-6	TRBD1	TGTGCCAGCAGTGACCGACAGGGTGGTAGTCCCCTCCACTTT	CASSDRQGGSPLHF
NA	TRBV4-3	TRBJ1-1	NA	TGCGCCAGCAGCCAAGACGGATTAGGGGGGAACACTGAAGCTTTCTTT	CASSQDGLGGNTEAFF
NA	TRBV30	TRBJ2-7	TRBD2	TGTGCCTGGAGTGTACTTAGCGGGAGTTCAGTGCAGTACTTC	CAWSVLSGSSVQYF
NA	TRBV9	TRBJ2-5	TRBD2	TGTGCCAGCAGCGCTCCGACTAGCGGGGTACAAGAGACCCAGTACTTC	CASSAPTSGVQETQYF
NA	TRBV30	TRBJ1-5	NA	TGTGCCTGGAGTACGCGTGAGAGGGAGCCCCAGCATTTT	CAWSTREREPQHF
NA	TRBV5-1	TRBJ2-1	NA	TGCGCCAGCAGCCCCGCGTATGAGCAGTTCTTC	CASSPAYEQFF
NA	TRBV10-1	TRBJ2-7	NA	TGCGCCAGCAGTGGGACAGTCGGTCTGACCGAGCAGTACTTC	CASSGTVGLTEQYF
NA	TRBV11-2	TRBJ2-7	TRBD1	TGTGCCAGCAGCCACTTGGGACAGGGAACATACGAGCAGTACTTC	CASSHLGQGTYEQYF
NA	TRBV2	TRBJ2-3	NA	TGTGCCAGCAGCCCCGACGGACTTTTCACAGATACGCAGTATTTT	CASSPDGLFTDTQYF
NA	TRBV2	TRBJ2-7	NA	TGTGCCAGCAGTGGACAGACTGAGCAGTACTTC	CASSGQTEQYF
NA	TRBV19	TRBJ2-7	TRBD1	TGTGCCAGTAGTATAGCAGGGGGCCCCTACGAGCAGTACTTC	CASSIAGGPYEQYF
NA	TRBV11-2	TRBJ2-1	TRBD2	TGTGCCAGCAGCTTAGAAGTGACTAGCGGGGCGGGCAATGAGCAGTTCTTC	CASSLEVTSGAGNEQFF
NA	TRBV19	TRBJ2-7	NA	TGTGCCAGTAGTCCAATAGGTGCGGGGTCCTCCTACGAGCAGTACTTC	CASSPIGAGSSYEQYF
NA	TRBV27	TRBJ2-2	TRBD2	TGTGCCAGCAGTTTGAGCGGGGGGGCCCTGAACACCGGGGAGCTGTTTTTT	CASSLSGGALNTGELFF
NA	TRBV27	TRBJ2-5	NA	TGTGCCAGCAGTTTGTGGGGGGGGGCCCAAGAGACCCAGTACTTC	CASSLWGGAQETQYF
NA	TRBV15	TRBJ2-7	TRBD1	TGTGCCACCAGCAGGGGAGGACAGGGGGCCTACGAGCAGTACTTC	CATSRGGQGAYEQYF
NA	TRBV12-5	TRBJ2-1	TRBD2	TGTGCTAGTGGTTTGGTTGTGGCGAACCTAGCGGGGGGCCCACCTAACCATGAGCAGTTCTTC	CASGLVVANLAGGPPNHEQFF
NA	TRBV10-3	TRBJ1-1	TRBD1	TGTGCCATCACTGCCGGGGACAGGTCCGCTGCAGCTTTCTTT	CAITAGDRSAAAFF
NA	TRBV27	TRBJ1-1	NA	TGTGCCAGCAGTTTACGCCAGGGGCAAGCTTTCTTT	CASSLRQGQAFF
NA	TRBV5-1	TRBJ2-7	NA	TGCGCCAGCAGCCCGGACTTTGCTGGGGAGCAGTACTTC	CASSPDFAGEQYF
NA	TRBV23-1	TRBJ1-1	TRBD1	TGCGCCAGCAGTCATCCTCCGGGACAGGGACCGTATGAAGCTTTCTTT	CASSHPPGQGPYEAFF
NA	TRBV6-1	TRBJ1-5	TRBD1	TGTGCCAGCAGACCCGACAGGGGGAATCAGCCCCAGCATTTT	CASRPDRGNQPQHF
NA	TRBV14	TRBJ2-3	NA	TGTGCCAGCAGCCAAGACCTTTTGGGAGGAAAGTCAGATACGCAGTATTTT	CASSQDLLGGKSDTQYF
NA	TRBV29-1	TRBJ2-4	TRBD1	TGCAGCGTTCGGGACAGGGGGCCGGGGAGCAAAAACATTCAGTACTTC	CSVRDRGPGSKNIQYF
NA	TRBV6-5	TRBJ2-3	TRBD1	TGTGCCAGCAGTGAACAGGGGACCACAGATACGCAGTATTTT	CASSEQGTTDTQYF
NA	TRBV7-2	TRBJ2-3	TRBD1	TGTGCCAGCAGCTTACGGACAGGGCGCACAGATACGCAGTATTTT	CASSLRTGRTDTQYF
NA	TRBV2	TRBJ1-1	TRBD1	TGTGCCAGCAGTGAGCCGACAGGGGGAATGGAAACTGAAGCTTTCTTT	CASSEPTGGMETEAFF
NA	TRBV6-1	TRBJ2-4	TRBD1	TGTGCCAGCAGTGAAGTACGGGACAGGGGAGCCAAAAACATTCAGTACTTC	CASSEVRDRGAKNIQYF
NA	TRBV9	TRBJ1-1	TRBD1	TGTGCCAGCAGCGTAGTCGGACAGGGGGCAATGAACACTGAAGCTTTCTTT	CASSVVGQGAMNTEAFF
NA	TRBV5-4	TRBJ1-4	NA	TGTGCCAGCAGCCAAGGTCCACGTCAGGGGCGTAGGAATGAAAAACTGTTTTTT	CASSQGPRQGRRNEKLFF